These 19 T cell receptor beta chains share one sample of origin, sequenced in a study of blood T cell repertoires in COVID-19. Sequencing was performed with immunoSEQ multiplex PCR; in TCRdb, only in-frame clones are kept and a portion is missing. Of tens of thousands of clones in the sample, around four fifths were seen once. The sample taken for sequencing was peripheral blood. The receptors originated from a man aged 65 to 79 with acute or convalescent COVID-19.

The chain recombines TRBV7-2 with TRBJ2-7, with 9 bases aligning to TRBD2. The J segment lost 6 bases and the V segment lost 0 bases, leaving 6 bases of the junction unmatched. From germline, CDR1 is SGHTA and CDR2 FQGNSA. There are 15 residues in the CDR3. CDR3 sequence: CASSLAGGGAPEQYF. CDR3 nucleotide sequence: TGTGCCAGCAGCTTAGCAGGCGGGGGGGCGCCCGAGCAGTACTTC.

The CDR3 sequence is CASSQDGGGQETQYF. The CDR3 bases are TGCGCCAGCAGCCAAGACGGCGGGGGTCAAGAGACCCAGTACTTC. The chain employs TRBV4-1 and TRBJ2-5; 7 nucleotides align to TRBD2. Germline V gene sequence: CDR1 MGHRA, CDR2 YSYEKL. This CDR3 spans 15 amino acids. Trimming cost V 0 bases and J 2 bases; bases outside gene matches: 3.

The rearrangement joins TRBV6-2 or TRBV6-3 to TRBJ1-1, with D hard to call. Per germline, CDR1 MNHEY and CDR2 SVGEGT. The V and J ends lost 6 bases and 1 base respectively, with 12 bases between them. The CDR3 length is 14 residues. CDR3 sequence: CASSWGGRNTEAFF. CDR3 sequence (DNA): TGTGCCAGCAGCTGGGGAGGGAGGAACACTGAAGCTTTCTTT.

The rearrangement joins TRBV29-1 to TRBJ1-5; no definite D call. Germline V gives CDR1 SQVTM, CDR2 ANQGSEA. Trimming took 5 bases from V and 4 from J, leaving 9 bases between them. CDR3 length: 12 amino acids. CDR3 sequence reads: CSVSAGNQPQHF. In DNA, the CDR3 is TGCAGCGTTTCGGCCGGGAATCAGCCCCAGCATTTT.

This clone was observed a single time. The chain joins TRBV3-1 (or the pseudogene TRBV3-2) to TRBJ1-2; D gene uncertain. V was cut by 6 bases and J by 4 bases, with 9 bases left in between. The germline gives CDR1 LGHDT, CDR2 YNNKEL (reference sequence). The CDR3 is 12 amino acids. The CDR3 DNA is TGTGCCAGCAGGGGCGGGGTCTATGGCTACACCTTC. It specifies CASRGGVYGYTF.

This clone was seen just once. The chain has TRBV2 and TRBJ1-2; 10 bases fit TRBD1. The ends lost 5 bases at V and 5 bases at J; junction bases unmatched: 8. Germline V gene sequence: CDR1 SNHLY, CDR2 FYNNEI. The CDR3 is 15 residues long. The CDR3 sequence: CASSPFPGQGYGYTF. The CDR3 bases are TGTGCCAGCAGTCCTTTCCCGGGACAGGGGTATGGCTACACCTTC.

The rearrangement joins TRBV28 to TRBJ2-7, with D maybe TRBD2 (5 bases). Germline CDR1 and CDR2: MDHEN and SYDVKM. The CDR3 loop spans 17 amino acids. The V end lost 3 bases, the J end lost 3 bases, and 21 bases lay between the germline ends. The CDR3 coding sequence is TGTGCCAGCAGTTTTTCGCCCCTCGGACGGGATGTCTACGAGCAGTACTTC. Protein sequence: CASSFSPLGRDVYEQYF.

The CDR3 protein is CATRGKGARGEKLFF. The CDR3 bases are TGTGCCACCCGGGGGAAGGGGGCGCGTGGTGAAAAACTGTTTTTT. V gene TRBV19 combines with J gene TRBJ1-4; TRBD1 aligns across 7 bases. This CDR3 has 15 amino acids. V trimming: 10 bases; J trimming: 7 bases; junction bases outside the gene matches: 15. The germline V gene encodes CDR1 LNHDA and CDR2 SQIVND (reference sequence). The whole variable domain, filled in from reference TRBV19 and TRBJ1-4, reads DGGITQSPKYLFRKEGQNVTLSCEQNLNHDAMYWYRQDPGQGLRLIYYSQIVNDFQKGDIAEGYSVSREKKESFPLTVTSAQKNPTAFYLCATRGKGARGEKLFFGSGTQLSVL.

The chain uses TRBV11-1 and TRBJ2-2; unclear D gene. V was trimmed by 2 bases and J by 3 bases, leaving 10 bases between them. Germline CDR1 reads SGHAT; CDR2 reads FQDESV (reference sequence). The CDR3 has 15 amino acids. CDR3 in DNA: TGTGCCAGCAGCTTAAGCTCGGGTTACACCGGGGAGCTGTTTTTT. Its translation: CASSLSSGYTGELFF.

The chain employs TRBV7-6 and TRBJ2-2; 7 bases match TRBD1. This CDR3 has 15 amino acids. Germline CDR1 and CDR2: SGHVS and FNYEAQ. Trimming cost V 2 bases and J 5 bases; bases outside gene matches: 5. CDR3 region: CASSLRAGGTGELFF. Here the CDR3 DNA reads TGTGCCAGCAGCTTACGGGCAGGGGGAACCGGGGAGCTGTTTTTT.

This chain joins TRBV27 and TRBJ2-7; D might be TRBD2 (7 bases). The CDR3 runs 17 residues. In germline, CDR1 is MNHEY, CDR2 SMNVEV (reference sequence). V was cut by 7 bases and J by 1 base, with 23 bases left in between. CDR3 in DNA: TGTGCCAGCAATCCCTACCCCGGCCGGGGGGCTTCCTACGAGCAGTACTTC. It is translated as CASNPYPGRGASYEQYF.

The gene calls are TRBV19 and TRBJ1-5; the match to TRBD1 covers 8 bases. Germline V gene lookup returns CDR1 LNHDA and CDR2 SQIVND (reference sequence). The CDR3 loop spans 13 amino acids. V was clipped by 7 bases and J by 5 bases; unmatched bases: 4. The CDR3 spells CASIGTGYQPQHF. CDR3 in DNA: TGTGCCAGTATCGGGACAGGTTATCAGCCCCAGCATTTT.

The rearrangement links TRBV19 to TRBJ2-7; perhaps TRBD1 as D (6 bases). Trimming took off 6 bases at V and 0 bases at J, with 18 bases between the two ends. CDR3 length: 16 amino acids. Germline V gene data show CDR1 as LNHDA and CDR2 as SQIVND (reference sequence). This CDR3 reads CASRKGQGWDSYEQYF. The DNA of the CDR3 is TGTGCCAGTAGGAAGGGACAAGGATGGGACTCCTACGAGCAGTACTTC.

The rearrangement uses TRBV28 and TRBJ1-1, with D perhaps TRBD1 (5 bases). CDR1 MDHEN and CDR2 SYDVKM come from the germline V gene. The CDR3 extends over 15 amino acids. V was shortened by 4 bases and J by 2 bases, with 14 bases between the two germline ends. The CDR3 reads CASSSSRRGNTEAFF. DNA of the CDR3: TGTGCCAGCAGTTCAAGCCGGAGGGGAAACACTGAAGCTTTCTTT.

The rearrangement links TRBV27 to TRBJ1-5; 7 positions match TRBD1. The junction had 8 bases not matched to a gene; V was cut back by 4 bases and J by 2 bases. The CDR3 is made up of 16 amino acids. Looked up from germline, CDR1 is MNHEY and CDR2 is SMNVEV (reference sequence). The CDR3: CASSWTGAEGNQPQHF. CDR3 in DNA: TGTGCCAGCAGTTGGACAGGAGCGGAGGGCAATCAGCCCCAGCATTTT.

The chain recombines TRBV5-1 with TRBJ2-1; 12 bases match TRBD2. CDR1 and CDR2 from the germline V gene are SGHRS and YFSETQ. V gave up 0 bases and J gave up 9 bases; unmatched junction bases: 7. CDR3 length: 16 amino acids. The CDR3 region is CASSLATSGSWGEQFF. The CDR3 coding sequence is TGCGCCAGCAGCTTGGCGACTAGCGGGAGCTGGGGTGAGCAGTTCTTC.

This clone was detected only once. This chain joins TRBV6-6 and TRBJ2-3, with 12 bases aligning to TRBD1. CDR3 size: 16 residues. CDR1 is MNHNY, CDR2 SVGAGI, per germline (reference sequence). V gave up 6 bases and J gave up 5 bases; unmatched junction bases: 9. The CDR3 DNA follows: TGTGCCAGCAGAAGACCGGGACAGGGGGCGAGAGATACGCAGTATTTT. This codes for CASRRPGQGARDTQYF.

J is TRBJ1-1 and V is TRBV28; the D gene is possibly TRBD1 (6 bases). V lost 5 bases and J lost 6, with 19 bases in between. The CDR3 is made up of 15 amino acids. Germline CDR1 reads MDHEN; CDR2 reads SYDVKM. CDR3: CASSLTTQGFAEAFF. The CDR3 coding sequence is TGTGCCAGCAGTCTCACTACACAGGGATTCGCTGAAGCTTTCTTT.

This chain joins TRBV6-5 and TRBJ2-6; a weak D match, TRBD1 (5 bases). Germline CDR1 reads MNHEY; CDR2 reads SVGAGI. V was trimmed by 8 bases and J by 1 base, leaving 12 bases between them. The CDR3 runs 15 residues. CDR3 DNA sequence: TGTGCCAGCGGAAGTTACAGGTCTGGGGCCAACGTCCTGACTTTC. Protein: CASGSYRSGANVLTF.